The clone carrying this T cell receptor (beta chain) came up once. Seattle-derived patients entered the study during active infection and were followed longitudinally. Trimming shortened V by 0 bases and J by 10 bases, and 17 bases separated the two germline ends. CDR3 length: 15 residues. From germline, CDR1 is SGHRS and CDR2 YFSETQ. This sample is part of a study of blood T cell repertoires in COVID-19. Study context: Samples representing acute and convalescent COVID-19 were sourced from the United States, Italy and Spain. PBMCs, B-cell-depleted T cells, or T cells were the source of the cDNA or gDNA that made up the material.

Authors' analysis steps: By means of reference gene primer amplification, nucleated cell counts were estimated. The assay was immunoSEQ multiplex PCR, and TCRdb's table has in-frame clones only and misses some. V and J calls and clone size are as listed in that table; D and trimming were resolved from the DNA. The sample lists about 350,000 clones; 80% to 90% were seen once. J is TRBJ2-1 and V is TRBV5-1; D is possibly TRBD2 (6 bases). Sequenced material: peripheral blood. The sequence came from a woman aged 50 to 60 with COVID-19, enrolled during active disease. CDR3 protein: CASSLEPSSVDEQFF. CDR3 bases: TGCGCCAGCAGCTTGGAACCGTCTAGCGTGGACGAGCAGTTCTTC.